This TCR beta chain was captured in a study of T cell responses to AZD1222 COVID-19 vaccine. Of note for this clone: This may stem from a read error, because a much larger clone lies one nucleotide away.

The repertoire was sequenced with immunoSEQ multiplex PCR; TCRdb's copy has only in-frame clones and lacks some. The sample comprises roughly 160,000 clones, around nine tenths of which are singletons, and approximately 1.5% rests with the top ten. This clonotype was sampled from an adult in good health. The sample in question was peripheral blood, obtained on day 0 of AZD1222 vaccination.

As DNA, the CDR3 is TGTGCCAGCAGCTCCGCAGATACGCAGTATTTT. It is translated as CASSSADTQYF. The chain joins TRBV11-3 to TRBJ2-3, with D hard to call. Looked up from germline, CDR1 is SGHNT and CDR2 is YENEEA. The V end was cut by 4 bases, the J end by 4 bases, with 3 bases between. The CDR3 spans 11 residues.